One and the same sample provided the 19 T cell receptor beta chains below, sequenced in a study of PD-L1 blockade in urothelial cancer. Time point noted: pretreatment peripheral blood. TCRdb's copy holds only in-frame clones and misses some; the assay was immunoSEQ multiplex PCR. Of 70,000 or so clones in the sample, roughly nine tenths are singletons; the top ten hold around 4.2%. The sample was PBMCs, taken around atezolizumab (anti-PD-L1) treatment. The receptors originated from a man between 65 and 85 years old with urothelial cancer.

The rearrangement uses TRBV6-1 and TRBJ2-5, with 9 bases fitting TRBD1. The CDR3 is 14 residues long. The V gene's germline CDR1 is MNHNS and CDR2 SASEGT. V was pared by 7 bases and J by 2 bases, with 5 bases of the junction left unmatched. CDR3 protein: CASTWGQGQETQYF. The CDR3 DNA sequence: TGTGCCAGCACCTGGGGACAGGGTCAAGAGACCCAGTACTTC.

The chain employs TRBV6-6 and TRBJ2-5, with 7 positions matching TRBD2. With V trimmed by 5 bases and J by 1 base, 4 bases remained unmatched. The CDR3 is 14 residues long. The germline gives CDR1 MNHNY, CDR2 SVGAGI (reference sequence). The CDR3 here is CASSQGLFQETQYF. For the CDR3, the DNA is TGTGCCAGCAGTCAGGGACTATTCCAAGAGACCCAGTACTTC.

The rearrangement links TRBV7-5 to TRBJ2-7; TRBD2, the table's D call, was not compared with the DNA. TRBV7-5 is listed as a pseudogene. The CDR3 extends over 16 amino acids. This CDR3 reads CARSQKAPGNAGEQYF. The CDR3 nucleotides read TGTGCCAGAAGCCAAAAAGCTCCGGGAAACGCGGGCGAGCAGTACTTC.

This chain uses TRBV19 with TRBJ1-1; a possible D gene is TRBD1 (6 bases). CDR1 and CDR2 from the germline V gene are LNHDA and SQIVND (reference sequence). There are 16 residues in the CDR3. Trimming took off 3 bases at V and 2 bases at J, with 16 bases between the two ends. For the CDR3, the DNA is TGTGCCAGTAGTATCGGGGGGCAGGGCCGCAACACTGAAGCTTTCTTT. This codes for CASSIGGQGRNTEAFF.

The chain is built from TRBV5-1 and TRBJ1-2; weak D call: TRBD1 (5 bases). The CDR3 spans 15 residues. Germline V gene lookup returns CDR1 SGHRS and CDR2 YFSETQ. Trimming took off 4 bases at V and 4 bases at J, with 17 bases between the two ends. CDR3 sequence (DNA): TGCGCCAGCAGCCTTTATCCACAGGCCTCCTATGGCTACACCTTC. Its translation is CASSLYPQASYGYTF. Filled out from reference TRBV5-1 and TRBJ1-2, the complete variable domain reads KAGVTQTPRYLIKTRGQQVTLSCSPISGHRSVSWYQQTPGQGLQFLFEYFSETQRNKGNFPGRFSGRQFSNSRSEMNVSTLELGDSALYLCASSLYPQASYGYTFGSGTRLTVV.

The V and J genes are TRBV11-2 and TRBJ1-5; D is unclear. The germline V and J ends were trimmed by 4 bases and 4 bases, with 8 bases remaining between them. The CDR3 is 13 amino acids. Germline V lookup: CDR1 SGHAT, CDR2 FQNNGV. CDR3 protein: CASSSRRNQPQHF. CDR3 in DNA: TGTGCCAGCAGCTCTAGGCGAAATCAGCCCCAGCATTTT.

The chain couples TRBV27 to TRBJ2-3; D is possibly TRBD2 (6 bases). Germline-derived CDR1 and CDR2 are MNHEY and SMNVEV (reference sequence). Trimming pared 2 bases from V and 5 bases from J, leaving 11 bases between. The CDR3 extends over 14 amino acids. As DNA, the CDR3 is TGTGCCAGCAGTTTAACGTCGGGGGTAGATACGCAGTATTTT. Translation: CASSLTSGVDTQYF.

The chain uses TRBV7-2 and TRBJ2-5; D not certain. Germline V CDR1 and CDR2: SGHTA, FQGNSA. CDR3 size: 13 residues. V lost 2 bases and J lost 2, with 6 bases in between. The CDR3 region is CASSLTRQETQYF. The CDR3 DNA sequence: TGTGCCAGCAGCTTAACCAGGCAAGAGACCCAGTACTTC.

V gene TRBV30 combines with J gene TRBJ1-4, with D possibly TRBD1 on 6 matching bases. V lost 4 bases, J lost 3 bases, and 15 bases lay in between. The V gene's germline CDR1 is GTSNPN and CDR2 SVGIG (reference sequence). There are 15 residues in the CDR3. The CDR3 loop reads CAWTVRNRANEKLFF. CDR3 sequence (DNA): TGTGCCTGGACCGTAAGGAACAGGGCTAATGAAAAACTGTTTTTT.

The rearrangement links TRBV7-9 to TRBJ2-3; TRBD1 aligns across 8 bases. V was clipped by 0 bases and J by 2 bases; unmatched bases: 4. Germline V CDR1 and CDR2: SEHNR, FQNEAQ (reference sequence). The CDR3 is 16 residues long. In nucleotides, the CDR3 is TGTGCCAGCAGCTTAGCTGGGACAGGCTACACAGATACGCAGTATTTT. It yields the protein CASSLAGTGYTDTQYF.

This sequence joins TRBV5-1 and TRBJ1-2, with TRBD1 as a possible D gene (5 bases). Looked up from germline, CDR1 is SGHRS and CDR2 is YFSETQ. Trimming took 3 bases from V and 5 from J, leaving 14 bases between them. The CDR3 is 14 amino acids. The CDR3 DNA reads as TGCGCCAGCAGCTCCACTCCGACAGAGTATGGCTACACCTTC. Translated: CASSSTPTEYGYTF.

This rearrangement joins TRBV2 to TRBJ2-1, with a tentative D call TRBD1 (7 bases). V was pared by 10 bases and J by 3 bases, with 13 bases between. The germline gives CDR1 SNHLY, CDR2 FYNNEI. The CDR3 consists of 13 residues. CDR3: CATRGAGYNEQFF. The CDR3 DNA follows: TGTGCCACCAGGGGGGCAGGCTACAATGAGCAGTTCTTC.

J is TRBJ2-7 and V is TRBV6-6, with 7 bases fitting TRBD1. The J segment lost 4 bases and the V segment lost 0 bases, leaving 3 bases of the junction unmatched. The CDR3 runs 14 residues. Per the germline V gene, CDR1 is MNHNY and CDR2 is SVGAGI (reference sequence). The CDR3 is CASSYSGQFYEQYF. DNA of the CDR3: TGTGCCAGCAGTTACTCGGGACAGTTTTACGAGCAGTACTTC.

This clone came up a few times. The chain recombines TRBV5-4 with TRBJ2-1; 13 nucleotides align to TRBD2. CDR3 size: 18 residues. Germline values: CDR1 SGHNT, CDR2 YYREEE (reference sequence). V lost 3 bases to trimming and J lost 7 bases; unmatched junction nucleotides: 13. The chain's CDR3 is CASSWGLAGIGAKNEQFF. The CDR3 coding sequence is TGTGCCAGCAGCTGGGGACTAGCGGGGATAGGGGCTAAGAATGAGCAGTTCTTC.

The V and J genes are TRBV9 and TRBJ2-5; 9 bases are shared with TRBD1. Germline loops: CDR1 SGDLS, CDR2 YYNGEE. The CDR3 spans 14 residues. V gave up 2 bases and J gave up 5 bases; unmatched junction bases: 4. The CDR3 coding sequence is TGTGCCAGCAGCGTGAGACAGGGGGGTGAGACCCAGTACTTC. It specifies CASSVRQGGETQYF.

This chain joins TRBV5-4 and TRBJ2-3; 7 bases are a match to TRBD2. This CDR3 has 15 amino acids. CDR1 SGHNT and CDR2 YYREEE come from the germline V gene (reference sequence). Trimming removed 4 bases from V and 2 bases from J; junction bases left unmatched: 7. CDR3 DNA: TGTGCCAGCAGCCCAACGGGGGGTCCCACAGATACGCAGTATTTT. As protein: CASSPTGGPTDTQYF.

The chain carries TRBV7-3 and TRBJ1-5; D remains unclear. CDR3 length: 13 residues. The germline CDR1 and CDR2 sequences are SGHTA and FQGTGA. With 0 bases removed from V and 7 bases from J, the gap between germline ends came to 7 bases. Here the CDR3 DNA reads TGTGCCAGCAGCTTAACGGCCAAGCAGCCCCAGCATTTT. This gives the protein CASSLTAKQPQHF.

The V gene is TRBV4-1, the J gene TRBJ2-5; D unresolved. V shed 4 bases and J shed 5 bases, with 11 bases lying between them. Germline V gene data show CDR1 as MGHRA and CDR2 as YSYEKL. The length of the CDR3 is 13 residues. CDR3 protein: CASSLVLRETQYF. CDR3 DNA sequence: TGCGCCAGCAGCCTAGTCCTACGGGAGACCCAGTACTTC.

This clone occurred once. The chain is built from TRBV6-5 and TRBJ2-3; possible D gene TRBD2, 6 bases. Germline CDR1 is MNHEY and CDR2 is SVGAGI. Trimming stripped 4 bases from V and 2 bases from J, with 10 bases between. This CDR3 region has 14 residues. This CDR3 reads CASSSGLNTDTQYF. CDR3 bases: TGTGCCAGCAGTTCGGGACTGAACACAGATACGCAGTATTTT.